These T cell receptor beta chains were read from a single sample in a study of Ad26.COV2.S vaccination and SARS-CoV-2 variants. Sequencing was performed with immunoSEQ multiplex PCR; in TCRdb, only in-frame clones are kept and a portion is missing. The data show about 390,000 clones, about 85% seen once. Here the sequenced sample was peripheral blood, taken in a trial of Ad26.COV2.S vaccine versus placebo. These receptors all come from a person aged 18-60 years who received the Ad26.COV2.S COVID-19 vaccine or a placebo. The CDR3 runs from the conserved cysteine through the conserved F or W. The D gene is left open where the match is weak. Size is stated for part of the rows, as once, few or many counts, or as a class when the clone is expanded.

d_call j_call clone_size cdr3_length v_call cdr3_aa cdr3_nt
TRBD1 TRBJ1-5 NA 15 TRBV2 CASSAGQGARQPQHF TGTGCCAGCAGCGCGGGACAGGGGGCAAGACAGCCCCAGCATTTT
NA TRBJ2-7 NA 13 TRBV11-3 CASSTQSGSEQYF TGTGCCAGCAGTACCCAGTCAGGGAGCGAGCAGTACTTC
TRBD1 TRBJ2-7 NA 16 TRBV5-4 CASSLPGQGVNYEQYF TGTGCCAGCAGCTTGCCCGGACAGGGGGTAAACTACGAGCAGTACTTC
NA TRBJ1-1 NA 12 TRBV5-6 CASSYVAREAFF TGTGCCAGCAGCTATGTAGCTCGGGAAGCTTTCTTT
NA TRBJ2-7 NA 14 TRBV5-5 CASSFGQTLYEQYF TGTGCCAGCAGCTTTGGACAGACACTTTACGAGCAGTACTTC
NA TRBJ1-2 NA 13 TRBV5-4 CASSTGPHYGYTF TGTGCCAGCAGCACCGGGCCCCACTATGGCTACACCTTC
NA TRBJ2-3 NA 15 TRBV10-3 CAISESQGSTDTQYF TGTGCCATCAGTGAGAGTCAGGGCAGCACAGATACGCAGTATTTT
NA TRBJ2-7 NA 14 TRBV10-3 CAISPGQTSYEQYF TGTGCCATCAGTCCGGGACAAACCTCCTACGAGCAGTACTTC
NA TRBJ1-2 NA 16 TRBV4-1 CASSFTPQGRDYGYTF TGCGCCAGCAGCTTTACCCCACAGGGAAGGGACTATGGCTACACCTTC
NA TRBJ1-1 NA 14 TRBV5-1 CASSLRGEDTEAFF TGCGCCAGCAGCTTGAGGGGTGAGGACACTGAAGCTTTCTTT
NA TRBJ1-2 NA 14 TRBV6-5 CASSYSRGNYGYTF TGTGCCAGCAGTTACTCGCGGGGCAACTATGGCTACACCTTC
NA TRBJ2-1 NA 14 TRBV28 CASSFRGTYNEQFF TGTGCCAGCAGTTTTAGAGGAACCTACAATGAGCAGTTCTTC
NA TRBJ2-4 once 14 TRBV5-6 CASSRRRRANIQYF TGTGCCAGCAGCCGTAGGCGAAGGGCGAACATTCAGTACTTC
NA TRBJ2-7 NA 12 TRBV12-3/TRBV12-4 CASSLRGREQYF TGTGCCAGCAGCCTGCGGGGACGCGAGCAGTACTTC
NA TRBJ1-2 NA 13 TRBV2 CASSEVQGLGYTF TGTGCCAGCAGTGAAGTTCAGGGTCTTGGCTACACCTTC
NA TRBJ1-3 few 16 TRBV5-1 CASSLVGGIYGNTIYF TGCGCCAGCAGCTTGGTAGGGGGGATATACGGAAACACCATATATTTT
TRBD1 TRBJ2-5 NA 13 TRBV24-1 CATSRAGGETQYF TGTGCCACCAGTAGGGCAGGGGGAGAGACCCAGTACTTC
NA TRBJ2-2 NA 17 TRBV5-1 CASSFLGRHANTGELFF TGCGCCAGCAGCTTCCTCGGCAGGCACGCGAACACCGGGGAGCTGTTTTTT
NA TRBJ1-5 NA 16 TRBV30 CAWSLLGPNSNQPQHF TGTGCCTGGAGTTTACTGGGACCGAATAGCAATCAGCCCCAGCATTTT
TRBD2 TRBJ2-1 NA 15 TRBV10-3 CAINSLAGGPNEQFF TGTGCCATCAATTCCCTAGCGGGGGGGCCCAATGAGCAGTTCTTC
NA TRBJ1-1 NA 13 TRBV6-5 CATHSEEGTEAFF TGTGCCACGCACAGCGAGGAGGGAACTGAAGCTTTCTTT
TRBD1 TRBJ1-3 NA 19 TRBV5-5 CASSLRAPQDRGYGNTIYF TGTGCCAGCAGCTTAAGAGCCCCCCAGGACAGGGGTTATGGAAACACCATATATTTT
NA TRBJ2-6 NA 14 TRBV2 CASSWEWGANVLTF TGTGCCAGCAGTTGGGAGTGGGGGGCCAACGTCCTGACTTTC
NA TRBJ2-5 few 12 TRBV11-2 CASSQTRETQYF TGTGCCAGCAGCCAAACCCGGGAGACCCAGTACTTC
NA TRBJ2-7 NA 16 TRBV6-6 CASTSSRGTPSYEQYF TGTGCCAGCACCTCTTCAAGGGGGACGCCATCCTACGAGCAGTACTTC
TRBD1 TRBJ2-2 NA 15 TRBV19 CASSSGTGSTGELFF TGTGCCAGTAGTAGCGGGACAGGGAGCACCGGGGAGCTGTTTTTT
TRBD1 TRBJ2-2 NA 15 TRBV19 CASSIYRTGSGELFF TGTGCCAGTAGTATATATAGGACAGGGTCCGGGGAGCTGTTTTTT
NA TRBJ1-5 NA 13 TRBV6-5 CASRHISNQPQHF TGTGCCAGCAGGCACATCAGCAATCAGCCCCAGCATTTT
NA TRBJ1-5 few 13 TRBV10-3 CAIMSGPNQPQHF TGTGCCATCATGTCAGGACCGAATCAGCCCCAGCATTTT
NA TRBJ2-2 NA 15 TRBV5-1 CASSFRDSRSGELFF TGCGCCAGCAGCTTCCGGGATTCCAGGTCCGGGGAGCTGTTTTTT
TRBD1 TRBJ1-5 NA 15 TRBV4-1 CASSPGQGGNQPQHF TGCGCCAGCAGTCCCGGACAGGGTGGCAATCAGCCCCAGCATTTT
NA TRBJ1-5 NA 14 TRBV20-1 CSASTGYSGQPQHF TGCAGTGCTAGTACCGGGTATTCGGGACAGCCCCAGCATTTT
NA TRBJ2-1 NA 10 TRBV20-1 CSTRGYEQFF TGCAGTACCCGGGGGTATGAGCAGTTCTTC
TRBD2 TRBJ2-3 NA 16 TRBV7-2 CASSLAASGNTDTQYF TGTGCCAGCAGCTTAGCGGCTAGCGGGAACACAGATACGCAGTATTTT
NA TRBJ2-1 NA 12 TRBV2 CASGLLREEQFF TGTGCCAGCGGACTCTTGAGGGAGGAGCAGTTCTTC
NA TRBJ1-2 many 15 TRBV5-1 CASRTQGPGSSGYTF TGCGCCAGCAGGACCCAGGGCCCCGGGTCCTCTGGCTACACCTTC
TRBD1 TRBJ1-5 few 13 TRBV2 CASSEARGKPQHF TGTGCCAGCAGTGAAGCCAGGGGGAAGCCCCAGCATTTT
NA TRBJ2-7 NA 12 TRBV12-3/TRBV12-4 CASSLGAYEQYF TGTGCCAGCAGCCTGGGGGCCTACGAGCAGTACTTC
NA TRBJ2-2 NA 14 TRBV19 CASSPSMAAGELFF TGTGCCAGTAGTCCATCAATGGCGGCCGGGGAGCTGTTTTTT
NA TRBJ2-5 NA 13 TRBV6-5 CASSNHRDETQYF TGTGCCAGCAGCAACCACAGGGATGAGACCCAGTACTTC
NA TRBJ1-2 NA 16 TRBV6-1 CASSEARRTVIYGYTF TGTGCCAGCAGTGAAGCACGGCGGACCGTCATCTATGGCTACACCTTC
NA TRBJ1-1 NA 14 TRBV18 CASSPRSLNTEAFF TGTGCCAGCTCACCACGTTCTCTGAACACTGAAGCTTTCTTT
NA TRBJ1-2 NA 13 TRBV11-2 CASSLGQYYGYTF TGTGCCAGCAGCTTAGGGCAGTACTATGGCTACACCTTC
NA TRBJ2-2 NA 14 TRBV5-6 CASSLTGSTGELFF TGTGCCAGCAGCTTGACAGGGAGCACCGGGGAGCTGTTTTTT
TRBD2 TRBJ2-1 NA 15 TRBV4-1 CASRGLAGGLGEQFF TGCGCCAGCAGGGGACTAGCGGGGGGGCTAGGTGAGCAGTTCTTC